A single sample gave rise to the 23 T cell receptor beta chains below, sequenced in a study of blood T cell repertoires in COVID-19. Here immunoSEQ multiplex PCR was the method, and the copy in TCRdb shows in-frame clones only, minus some. The profile shows about 190,000 clones, over 75% of them singletons. Sequenced input: peripheral blood. The receptors derive from a woman aged 40 to 50 who had recovered from COVID-19.

The rearrangement uses TRBV9 and TRBJ2-5, with TRBD1 matching over 7 bases. V dropped 4 bases and J dropped 2; count of bases not matched to a gene: 8. The length of the CDR3 is 15 residues. Germline assignment: CDR1 SGDLS and CDR2 YYNGEE. The CDR3 DNA reads as TGTGCCAGCAGCCCCGGGACAGTTTTTCAAGAGACCCAGTACTTC. It specifies CASSPGTVFQETQYF.

V usage is TRBV6-2 or TRBV6-3 and J usage is TRBJ1-4, with D uncertain. There are 13 residues in the CDR3. Looked up from germline, CDR1 is MNHEY and CDR2 is SVGEGT. V lost 2 bases, J lost 8 bases, and 9 bases lay in between. The CDR3 protein is CASSYLGREKLFF. DNA for the CDR3: TGTGCCAGCAGTTACCTTGGGAGGGAAAAACTGTTTTTT.

This rearrangement joins TRBV6-1 to TRBJ2-2; 8 bases line up with TRBD2. The germline gives CDR1 MNHNS, CDR2 SASEGT. With V trimmed by 3 bases and J by 2 bases, 8 bases remained unmatched. The CDR3 is 17 amino acids. CDR3 sequence (DNA): TGTGCCAGCAGTGATTACCATGGGACTAGTAACACCGGGGAGCTGTTTTTT. Translated: CASSDYHGTSNTGELFF.

The chain recombines TRBV5-1 with TRBJ1-1, with TRBD1 identical over 7 bases. Germline assignment: CDR1 SGHRS and CDR2 YFSETQ. The J segment lost 0 bases and the V segment lost 4 bases, leaving 12 bases of the junction unmatched. There are 17 residues in the CDR3. DNA of the CDR3: TGCGCCAGCAGCCCAGGACAGGACGTAAACATGAACACTGAAGCTTTCTTT. This sequence encodes CASSPGQDVNMNTEAFF.

This chain connects TRBV6-6 to TRBJ2-6; the D is unclear. The germline gives CDR1 MNHNY, CDR2 SVGAGI (reference sequence). The CDR3 length is 16 residues. The V and J ends lost 0 bases and 0 bases respectively, with 6 bases between them. The CDR3 region is CASSYSGFSGANVLTF. The CDR3 DNA is TGTGCCAGCAGTTACTCCGGTTTCTCTGGGGCCAACGTCCTGACTTTC.

The rearrangement joins TRBV4-3 to TRBJ2-3, with D perhaps matching TRBD2 (5 bases). Germline CDR1 LGHNA, CDR2 YSLEER. The CDR3 has 16 amino acids. V was clipped by 0 bases and J by 4 bases, with 14 bases between them. The CDR3 is CASSQDSSRRSDTQYF. The CDR3 coding sequence is TGCGCCAGCAGCCAAGATTCCAGCCGGAGGTCAGATACGCAGTATTTT.

This clone was picked up one time. The rearrangement links TRBV28 to TRBJ1-5; tentatively, D is TRBD1 (5 bases). Per germline, CDR1 MDHEN and CDR2 SYDVKM. There are 15 residues in the CDR3. V lost 1 base, J lost 1 base, and 8 bases lay in between. CDR3: CASSLLGGSNQPQHF. The CDR3 DNA sequence: TGTGCCAGCAGTTTATTGGGGGGGAGCAATCAGCCCCAGCATTTT.

The rearrangement joins TRBV2 to TRBJ1-2; D might be TRBD1 (5 bases). Germline CDR1 is SNHLY and CDR2 is FYNNEI. This CDR3 comprises 13 residues. The germline V and J ends were trimmed by 4 bases and 4 bases, with 10 bases remaining between them. The DNA for the CDR3 is TGTGCCAGCAGTGCGGGGGAAAGCTATGGCTACACCTTC. Translation: CASSAGESYGYTF.

The chain couples TRBV30 to TRBJ1-1; D is possibly TRBD1 (6 bases). The CDR3 is 14 amino acids. Trimming left V 4 bases short and J 4 bases short, with 16 bases between. Germline CDR1 is GTSNPN and CDR2 is SVGIG (reference sequence). CDR3 amino acids: CAWTKNREVTEAFF. CDR3 sequence (DNA): TGTGCCTGGACCAAAAACAGGGAAGTCACTGAAGCTTTCTTT. Based on the CDR3 plus reference TRBV30 and TRBJ1-1, the full variable domain is SQTIHQWPATLVQPVGSPLSLECTVEGTSNPNLYWYRQAAGRGLQLLFYSVGIGQISSEVPQNLSASRPQDRQFILSSKKLLLSDSGFYLCAWTKNREVTEAFFGQGTRLTVV.

The gene calls are TRBV29-1 and TRBJ2-1; 11 nucleotides align to TRBD2. The J segment lost 2 bases and the V segment lost 7 bases, leaving 4 bases of the junction unmatched. The CDR3 has 14 amino acids. The germline V gene has CDR1 SQVTM and CDR2 ANQGSEA. The CDR3 DNA reads as TGCAGCGCCCGACTAGCGGGGACCTACAATGAGCAGTTCTTC. Translating gives CSARLAGTYNEQFF.

The genes are TRBV6-5 and TRBJ1-4; D is unclear. Germline-derived CDR1 and CDR2 are MNHEY and SVGAGI. The CDR3 spans 14 residues. V dropped 5 bases and J dropped 6 bases, with 13 bases sitting between them. CDR3 residues: CASSRSIFDEKLFF. The CDR3 nucleotides read TGTGCCAGCAGTCGTAGCATATTCGATGAAAAACTGTTTTTT.

V and J are TRBV24-1 and TRBJ1-2; 8 nucleotides match TRBD1. With 2 bases clipped from V and 7 bases from J, the junction kept 20 bases outside the gene matches. This CDR3 is 19 amino acids long. Germline V lookup: CDR1 KGHDR, CDR2 SFDVKD. In DNA, the CDR3 is TGTGCCACCAGTGATTATAACGGCCGGACAGGGCCAAAATCGGGTGGCTACACCTTC. It codes for CATSDYNGRTGPKSGGYTF.

The chain combines TRBV12-3 or TRBV12-4 with TRBJ2-3, with 8 bases lining up with TRBD2. J was trimmed by 8 bases and V by 3 bases; bases with no gene match: 1. CDR3 size: 12 residues. CDR3 sequence reads: CASSFGGGTQYF. CDR3 in DNA: TGTGCCAGCAGTTTCGGGGGGGGTACGCAGTATTTT.

V and J are TRBV10-3 and TRBJ2-1; 8 nucleotides align to TRBD2. The V gene end was trimmed by 9 bases and the J gene end by 8 bases; junction bases not matched to a gene: 15. Germline V gives CDR1 ENHRY, CDR2 SYGVKD. The CDR3 sequence is 15 residues long. The CDR3, as DNA: TGTGCCATTGGGACCGGGACTAGGATATCCCATGAGCAGTTCTTC. Translation: CAIGTGTRISHEQFF.

The gene calls are TRBV13 and TRBJ2-1, with D maybe TRBD2 (6 bases). V gave up 4 bases and J gave up 4 bases, with 20 bases separating them. CDR3 length: 17 amino acids. CDR1 is PRHDT, CDR2 FYEKMQ, per germline (reference sequence). This chain's CDR3 is CASSSGVRGSGYNEQFF. The DNA for the CDR3 is TGTGCCAGCAGCTCGGGGGTCCGGGGGAGCGGGTACAATGAGCAGTTCTTC.

J is TRBJ1-4 and V is TRBV6-6; 9 nucleotides line up with TRBD1. V shed 6 bases, J shed 7 bases, and the junction held 6 bases outside the gene matches. This CDR3 has 14 amino acids. Germline values: CDR1 MNHNY, CDR2 SVGAGI (reference sequence). This CDR3 is CASSRDRVLEKLFF. For the CDR3, the DNA is TGTGCCAGCAGCCGGGACAGGGTGCTTGAAAAACTGTTTTTT.

As concerns this clone: Other DNA sequences within the sample encode an identical CDR3. The V and J genes are TRBV5-1 and TRBJ1-1; D is unclear. Between the trimmed V and J ends, which lost 0 bases and 1 base, there was a span of 7 bases. Germline V gene lookup returns CDR1 SGHRS and CDR2 YFSETQ. The CDR3 runs 14 residues. The CDR3 coding sequence is TGCGCCAGCAGCTTGGCCGGGGAGAACACTGAAGCTTTCTTT. Residues: CASSLAGENTEAFF. Complete variable domain (other parts from reference TRBV5-1 and TRBJ1-1): KAGVTQTPRYLIKTRGQQVTLSCSPISGHRSVSWYQQTPGQGLQFLFEYFSETQRNKGNFPGRFSGRQFSNSRSEMNVSTLELGDSALYLCASSLAGENTEAFFGQGTRLTVV.

The V call is TRBV7-9, the J call TRBJ1-5; 8 nucleotides agree with TRBD1. The CDR3 spans 14 residues. Losses at the gene ends were 5 bases for V and 7 bases for J; bases not matched to a gene: 7. Germline V gene lookup returns CDR1 SEHNR and CDR2 FQNEAQ (reference sequence). CDR3 sequence: CASSTDRVEQPQHF. The CDR3 nucleotides read TGTGCCAGCAGCACGGACAGGGTGGAGCAGCCCCAGCATTTT.

J is TRBJ1-3 and V is TRBV19; tentative D call: TRBD1 (5 bases). V was pared by 7 bases and J by 0 bases, with 22 bases between. The CDR3 extends over 18 amino acids. Germline-derived CDR1 and CDR2 are LNHDA and SQIVND (reference sequence). The CDR3 region has the DNA TGTGCCAGTACACACCGTGTTGGGGCAGGGCCCTCTGGAAACACCATATATTTT. Its translation is CASTHRVGAGPSGNTIYF. Drawing the rest from reference TRBV19 and TRBJ1-3, the complete variable domain is DGGITQSPKYLFRKEGQNVTLSCEQNLNHDAMYWYRQDPGQGLRLIYYSQIVNDFQKGDIAEGYSVSREKKESFPLTVTSAQKNPTAFYLCASTHRVGAGPSGNTIYFGEGSWLTVV.

This rearrangement joins TRBV6-5 to TRBJ1-1; possible D gene TRBD1, 5 bases. Germline V gives CDR1 MNHEY, CDR2 SVGAGI. The CDR3 covers 12 residues. V lost 4 bases to trimming and J lost 3 bases, with 6 bases between them. CDR3 DNA sequence: TGTGCCAGCAGTTGGGGGGACACTGAAGCTTTCTTT. It yields the protein CASSWGDTEAFF.

V is TRBV7-9 and J is TRBJ1-6; D is uncertain. V shed 8 bases and J shed 5 bases, with 10 bases lying between them. CDR1 is SEHNR, CDR2 FQNEAQ, per germline (reference sequence). The CDR3 consists of 13 residues. The CDR3 is CASGRQNNSPLHF. The CDR3 DNA is TGTGCCAGCGGGCGACAAAATAATTCACCCCTCCACTTT.

The chain combines TRBV28 with TRBJ2-3; 8 positions match TRBD1. Germline trimming cut 2 bases from V and 3 bases from J; bases unmatched to any gene: 4. The CDR3 is 15 amino acids. The V gene's germline CDR1 is MDHEN and CDR2 SYDVKM. CDR3 bases: TGTGCCAGCAGTTTACAGGGGGCCCCAACAGATACGCAGTATTTT. Translating it yields CASSLQGAPTDTQYF. Filled out from reference TRBV28 and TRBJ2-3, the complete variable domain reads DVKVTQSSRYLVKRTGEKVFLECVQDMDHENMFWYRQDPGLGLRLIYFSYDVKMKEKGDIPEGYSVSREKKERFSLILESASTNQTSMYLCASSLQGAPTDTQYFGPGTRLTVL.

The sample holds one count of this clone. This chain joins TRBV2 and TRBJ2-6, with 8 bases lining up with TRBD1. This CDR3 has 15 amino acids. Germline V CDR1 and CDR2: SNHLY, FYNNEI. V gave up 11 bases and J gave up 2 bases; unmatched junction bases: 8. The CDR3 region is CAGGTGGPGANVLTF. The DNA of the CDR3 is TGTGCCGGAGGGACAGGCGGGCCTGGGGCCAACGTCCTGACTTTC. The full variable domain, with the rest looked up from reference TRBV2 and TRBJ2-6, is EPEVTQTPSHQVTQMGQEVILRCVPISNHLYFYWYRQILGQKVEFLVSFYNNEISEKSEIFDDQFSVERPDGSNFTLKIRSTKLEDSAMYFCAGGTGGPGANVLTFGAGSRLTVL.